This T cell receptor (beta chain) was recorded in a study of blood T cell repertoires in COVID-19. Study-wide background: The United States, Italy and Spain provided the acute and convalescent COVID-19 samples. From T cells, B-cell-depleted T cells, or PBMCs came the material, which was cDNA or gDNA.

V gave up 0 bases and J gave up 8 bases, with 10 bases separating them. The CDR3 sequence is 13 residues long. Germline V gives CDR1 ENHRY, CDR2 SYGVKD. How the authors handled the data: From reference gene primer amplification, estimates of nucleated cell counts were derived. Method: immunoSEQ multiplex PCR; TCRdb's copy keeps in-frame clones and lacks some. Clonal size and the V and J genes are those of that table, whereas D and trimming came from the DNA. The repertoire holds 250,000 to 300,000 clones, with around nine tenths as singletons. Material for sequencing was peripheral blood. This receptor was obtained from a man between 50 and 59 years old with acute or convalescent COVID-19. J is TRBJ1-2 and V is TRBV10-3, with a possible D match to TRBD1 (6 bases). CDR3 in amino acids: CAISESAGDGYTF. The CDR3 nucleotides are TGTGCCATCAGTGAGTCGGCAGGGGACGGCTACACCTTC.